This T cell receptor beta chain was captured in a study of T cells after yellow fever vaccination. Study-wide points: A large majority of primary-vaccination clones showed up again after the booster (about 97% CD4, around 90% CD8). Clonotypes found in both CD4 and CD8 compartments made up a small share.

Researchers made TCR cDNA using 5'RACE template switching, and this step added a universal primer site and UMIs. TCRdb itself ran the 5' RACE reads through MiXCR, one entry per CDR3 protein. The sample contains approximately 150,000 distinct CDR3 sequences, around 9% of which appear only once. With regard to this clonotype: Its target is unknown.

This CDR3 spans 12 amino acids. V lost 11 bases, J lost 4 bases, and 7 bases stayed unmatched. Germline CDR1 reads MGHDK; CDR2 reads SYGVNS. The genes are TRBV25-1 and TRBJ1-1; TRBD1 agrees at 7 bases. The specimen comprised CD8+ T cells sorted from PBMCs, sampled 45 days after the yellow fever booster vaccination. The receptor's source is a man between 18 and 29 years old who received the YFV17D yellow fever vaccine. CDR3 in DNA: TGTGCCGCCAGGGGGTACGGCACTGAAGCTTTCTTT. Residues: CAARGYGTEAFF.